This entry lists 17 T cell receptor beta chains sequenced from one sample in a study of blood T cell repertoires in COVID-19. The table came from immunoSEQ multiplex PCR; TCRdb's copy has only in-frame clones and leaves some out. The data hold approximately 100,000 clones, with roughly 80% observed a single time. The sequencing input was peripheral blood. The receptor source for this set is a human donor in a cohort sampled during active COVID-19.

This clone came up once. The J gene is TRBJ2-7, the V gene TRBV5-4; tentative D call: TRBD1 (6 bases). CDR3 length: 14 amino acids. The germline CDR1 and CDR2 sequences are SGHNT and YYREEE (reference sequence). The V gene lost 0 bases and the J gene lost 11 bases, with 18 bases spanning the gap. CDR3 bases: TGTGCCAGCAGCTTGGACCGGACAGCCAAGAAGGAGTACTTC. It yields the protein CASSLDRTAKKEYF.

This sequence joins TRBV9 and TRBJ1-2, with 8 nucleotides matching TRBD1. The CDR3 covers 14 residues. Germline V CDR1 and CDR2: SGDLS, YYNGEE. The J segment lost 2 bases and the V segment lost 3 bases, leaving 3 bases of the junction unmatched. CDR3 amino acids: CASSARDRNYGYTF. CDR3 bases: TGTGCCAGCAGCGCCCGGGACAGGAACTATGGCTACACCTTC.

This clone has more than one count but fewer than ten. V gene TRBV3-1 (or the pseudogene TRBV3-2) combines with J gene TRBJ1-6; D is uncertain. Germline CDR1 and CDR2: LGHDT and YNNKEL (reference sequence). The length of the CDR3 is 14 residues. V gave up 1 base and J gave up 7 bases, with 8 bases separating them. The CDR3 nucleotides read TGTGCCAGCAGCCAAGCCTCTATCAATTCACCCCTCCACTTT. It translates to CASSQASINSPLHF.

The CDR3 DNA follows: TGTGCCAGTAGTCCCCGCGGCCGAGCGGGACAAGAGACCCAGTACTTC. Amino acid sequence: CASSPRGRAGQETQYF. This rearrangement joins TRBV19 to TRBJ2-5, with 7 bases aligning to TRBD2. The CDR3 totals 16 residues. Trimming at V came to 5 bases and at J to 2 bases, leaving 11 bases not matched to a gene. Germline CDR1 and CDR2: LNHDA and SQIVND (reference sequence).

The table lists this clone with a few counts. The genes are TRBV28 and TRBJ1-1; D gene uncertain. This CDR3 contains 14 residues. V lost 3 bases and J 4 bases, leaving 12 bases between the germline ends. Germline V gene lookup returns CDR1 MDHEN and CDR2 SYDVKM. DNA for the CDR3: TGTGCCAGCAGTTTGGGAGGCTCGGGCACTGAAGCTTTCTTT. This translates into CASSLGGSGTEAFF.

The V call is TRBV5-4, the J call TRBJ2-1; 7 bases fit TRBD1. This CDR3 is built from 17 residues. The trim removed 0 bases at V and 4 bases at J, leaving 10 bases unmatched. Per germline, CDR1 SGHNT and CDR2 YYREEE (reference sequence). DNA of the CDR3: TGTGCCAGCAGCTTGGTTACTAGGACAGGAGGATACAATGAGCAGTTCTTC. This encodes CASSLVTRTGGYNEQFF.

This chain connects TRBV28 to TRBJ1-2, with TRBD1 matching over 11 bases. The CDR3 is 12 amino acids. J lost 7 bases, V lost 7 bases, and 2 bases had no gene match. CDR1 and CDR2 from the germline V gene are MDHEN and SYDVKM. The CDR3 spells CASTGQGAGYTF. CDR3 nucleotide sequence: TGTGCCAGCACCGGACAGGGGGCTGGCTACACCTTC.

V and J are TRBV5-1 and TRBJ2-7; D may be TRBD2 (6 bases). The germline V gene encodes CDR1 SGHRS and CDR2 YFSETQ. The CDR3 runs to 14 residues. Trimming removed 3 bases at V and 6 bases at J, with 16 bases between. Written as DNA, the CDR3 is TGCGCCAGCAGCTACGTCGGGGACTCGGGCGAGCAGTACTTC. Residues: CASSYVGDSGEQYF.

The CDR3 reads CASSLAIAGGDGYTF. CDR3 DNA: TGTGCCAGCAGCTTAGCGATTGCAGGAGGCGATGGCTACACCTTC. The chain has TRBV7-8 and TRBJ1-2; D is unresolved. With 0 bases removed from V and 6 bases from J, the gap between germline ends came to 14 bases. From germline, CDR1 is SGHVS and CDR2 FQNEAQ. The CDR3 is made up of 15 amino acids.

This chain links TRBV5-1 with TRBJ2-3, with 8 nucleotides matching TRBD1. The CDR3 loop spans 15 amino acids. Germline loops: CDR1 SGHRS, CDR2 YFSETQ. Trimming removed 4 bases from V and 0 bases from J; junction bases left unmatched: 4. CDR3 loop: CASSRDRPSTDTQYF. DNA for the CDR3: TGCGCCAGCAGCCGGGACAGGCCTAGCACAGATACGCAGTATTTT.

This clone occurred once. The chain recombines TRBV13 with TRBJ2-1, with D maybe TRBD2 (6 bases). Germline V gene lookup returns CDR1 PRHDT and CDR2 FYEKMQ (reference sequence). With 3 bases removed from V and 2 bases from J, the gap between germline ends came to 17 bases. This CDR3 comprises 17 residues. CDR3 in amino acids: CASSFGGGRTPYNEQFF. The CDR3 DNA reads TGTGCCAGCAGCTTTGGAGGTGGGAGGACGCCCTACAATGAGCAGTTCTTC.

The chain recombines TRBV18 with TRBJ2-4; perhaps TRBD2 as D (5 bases). There are 18 residues in the CDR3. V lost 5 bases and J 0 bases, leaving 20 bases between the germline ends. CDR1 is KGHSH, CDR2 LQKENI, per germline. The CDR3 region has the DNA TGTGCCAGCTCAAAAGAGGCAGAGGGATTTCTAGCCAAAAACATTCAGTACTTC. This codes for CASSKEAEGFLAKNIQYF.

This rearrangement joins TRBV28 to TRBJ2-1; TRBD2 matches at 8 bases. The CDR3 spans 15 residues. V shed 6 bases and J 10 bases; nucleotides not matched to a gene: 14. The germline V gene encodes CDR1 MDHEN and CDR2 SYDVKM. The CDR3 DNA is TGTGCCAGCAGCTCTAGCGGGTTGGACTTCGGGGAGCAGTTCTTC. It translates to CASSSSGLDFGEQFF.

V is TRBV6-2 or TRBV6-3 and J is TRBJ1-6; TRBD1 is a possible D gene (5 bases). The CDR3 runs 15 residues. The germline V and J ends were trimmed by 5 bases and 10 bases, with 18 bases remaining between them. The germline gives CDR1 MNHEY, CDR2 SVGEGT. CDR3 sequence reads: CASSPTGLMGSPLHF. The DNA of the CDR3 is TGTGCCAGCAGTCCAACGGGACTTATGGGGTCACCCCTCCACTTT.

This clone is a singleton in its sample. The chain recombines TRBV6-5 with TRBJ2-7, with D maybe TRBD1 (6 bases). The germline gives CDR1 MNHEY, CDR2 SVGAGI. V gave up 0 bases and J gave up 2 bases, with 11 bases separating them. CDR3 size: 15 residues. The CDR3 DNA follows: TGTGCCAGCAGTTACTCGGACAGTCGAACCTACGAGCAGTACTTC. Amino acid sequence: CASSYSDSRTYEQYF.

The chain is built from TRBV7-2 and TRBJ1-5, with 7 bases aligning to TRBD1. This CDR3 is 15 amino acids long. Trimming removed 4 bases from V and 4 bases from J; junction bases left unmatched: 7. Germline loops: CDR1 SGHTA, CDR2 FQGNSA. Here the CDR3 reads CASSSSGTVNQPQHF. CDR3 nucleotides: TGTGCCAGCAGCTCCTCCGGGACAGTAAATCAGCCCCAGCATTTT.

This chain links TRBV12-3 or TRBV12-4 with TRBJ2-2, with TRBD2 identical over 10 bases. The CDR3 covers 13 residues. J lost 5 bases, V lost 9 bases, and 3 bases had no gene match. This chain's CDR3 is CASLAGETGELFF. CDR3 coding DNA: TGTGCCAGTCTAGCGGGAGAAACCGGGGAGCTGTTTTTT.